This T cell receptor (beta chain) was sequenced in a study of neurological immune-mediated disorders. Study-level points and caveats: HTLV-1-associated myelopathy had the most TCR clonal expansion, whereas multiple sclerosis had the least (lower than in healthy controls).

Time point denoted: longitudinal time-point 1 (baseline). This clonotype was counted at least ten times. Its antigen is still unknown. With 10-nucleotide random UMIs included, cDNA was synthesized by 5'RACE. TCRdb itself ran the 5' RACE reads through MiXCR, one entry per CDR3 protein. Of tens of thousands of distinct CDR3 sequences detected, about a tenth appear once; the ten largest clones hold 1.6%. The CDR3 is made up of 13 amino acids. V was shortened by 4 bases and J by 1 base, with 8 bases between the two germline ends. From germline, CDR1 is SGHRS and CDR2 YFSETQ. The sequencing input was PBMCs. The chain recombines TRBV5-1 with TRBJ1-1; D unresolved. The receptor was derived from a woman aged 40 to 49 in good health. CDR3 nucleotide sequence: TGCGCCAGCAGCAATTGGGGGAACACTGAAGCTTTCTTT. This sequence encodes CASSNWGNTEAFF.